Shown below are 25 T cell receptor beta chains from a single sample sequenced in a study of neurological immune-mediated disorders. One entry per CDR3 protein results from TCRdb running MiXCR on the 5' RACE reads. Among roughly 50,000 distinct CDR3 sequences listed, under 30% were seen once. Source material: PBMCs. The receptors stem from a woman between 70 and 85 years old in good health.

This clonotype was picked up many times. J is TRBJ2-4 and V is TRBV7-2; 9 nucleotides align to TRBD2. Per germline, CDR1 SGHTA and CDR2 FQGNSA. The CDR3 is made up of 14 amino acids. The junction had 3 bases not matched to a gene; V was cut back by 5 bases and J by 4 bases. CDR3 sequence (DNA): TGTGCCAGCAGCCTTAGCGGGGGTAAAAACATTCAGTACTTC. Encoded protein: CASSLSGGKNIQYF.

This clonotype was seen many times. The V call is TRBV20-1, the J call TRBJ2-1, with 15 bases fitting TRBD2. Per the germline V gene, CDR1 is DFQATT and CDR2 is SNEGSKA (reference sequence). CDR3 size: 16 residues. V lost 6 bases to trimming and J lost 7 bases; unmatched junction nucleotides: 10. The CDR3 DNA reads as TGCAGTGCCCCGGGGACTAGCGGGAGGACATTTAATGAGCAGTTCTTC. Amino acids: CSAPGTSGRTFNEQFF.

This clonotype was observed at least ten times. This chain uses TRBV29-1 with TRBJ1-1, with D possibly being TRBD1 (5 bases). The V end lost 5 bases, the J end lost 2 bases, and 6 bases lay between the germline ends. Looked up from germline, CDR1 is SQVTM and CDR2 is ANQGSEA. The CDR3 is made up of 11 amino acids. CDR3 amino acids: CSVRGNTEAFF. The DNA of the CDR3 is TGCAGCGTTAGGGGAAACACTGAAGCTTTCTTT.

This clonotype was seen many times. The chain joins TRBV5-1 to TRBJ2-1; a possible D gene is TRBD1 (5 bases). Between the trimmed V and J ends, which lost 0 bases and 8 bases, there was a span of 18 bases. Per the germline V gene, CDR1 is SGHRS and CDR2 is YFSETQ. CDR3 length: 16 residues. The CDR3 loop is CASSLAVGARNDEQFF. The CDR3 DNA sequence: TGCGCCAGCAGCTTGGCCGTAGGGGCGCGCAACGATGAGCAGTTCTTC.

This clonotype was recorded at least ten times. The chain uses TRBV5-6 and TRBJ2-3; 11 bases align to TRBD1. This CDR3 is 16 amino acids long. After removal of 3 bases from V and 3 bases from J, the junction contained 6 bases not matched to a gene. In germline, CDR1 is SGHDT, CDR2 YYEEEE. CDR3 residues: CASSSGDRGFTDTQYF. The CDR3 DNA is TGTGCCAGCAGCTCCGGGGACAGGGGGTTTACAGATACGCAGTATTTT.

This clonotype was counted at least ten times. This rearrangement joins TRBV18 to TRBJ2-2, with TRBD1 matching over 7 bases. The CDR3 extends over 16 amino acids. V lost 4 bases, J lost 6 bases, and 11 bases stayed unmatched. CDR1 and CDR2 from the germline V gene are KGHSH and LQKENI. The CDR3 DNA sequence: TGTGCCAGCTCACGGGAACAGGGGAAAGCGGCCGGGGAGCTGTTTTTT. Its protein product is CASSREQGKAAGELFF.

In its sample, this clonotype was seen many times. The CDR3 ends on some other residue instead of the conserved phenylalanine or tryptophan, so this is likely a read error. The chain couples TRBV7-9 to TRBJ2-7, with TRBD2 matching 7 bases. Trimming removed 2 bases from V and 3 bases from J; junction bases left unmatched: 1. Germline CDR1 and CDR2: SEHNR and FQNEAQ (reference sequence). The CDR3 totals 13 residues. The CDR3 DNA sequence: TGTGCCAGCAGCTTACCGGGGGGCTACGAGCAGTACTCC. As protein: CASSLPGGYEQYS.

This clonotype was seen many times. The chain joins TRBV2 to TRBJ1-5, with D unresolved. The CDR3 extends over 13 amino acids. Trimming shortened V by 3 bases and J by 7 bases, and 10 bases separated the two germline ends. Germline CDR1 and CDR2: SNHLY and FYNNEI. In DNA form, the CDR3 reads TGTGCCAGCAGTGATTGGACGGGCCAGCCCCAGCATTTT. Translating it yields CASSDWTGQPQHF.

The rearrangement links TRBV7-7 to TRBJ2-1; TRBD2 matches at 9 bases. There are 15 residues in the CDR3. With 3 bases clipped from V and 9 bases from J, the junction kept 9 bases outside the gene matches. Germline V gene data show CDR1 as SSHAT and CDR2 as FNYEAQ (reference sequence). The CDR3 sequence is CASSLGGGAPGEQFF. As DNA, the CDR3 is TGTGCCAGCAGCTTGGGCGGGGGGGCTCCGGGTGAGCAGTTCTTC.

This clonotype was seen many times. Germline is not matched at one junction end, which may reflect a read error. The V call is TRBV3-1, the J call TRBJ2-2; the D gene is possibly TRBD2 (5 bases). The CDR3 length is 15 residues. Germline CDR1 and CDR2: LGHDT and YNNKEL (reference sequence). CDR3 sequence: CASQSIASNTGELFF. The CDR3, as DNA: TGTGCCAGCCAGAGCATAGCCTCGAACACCGGGGAGCTGTTCTTT.

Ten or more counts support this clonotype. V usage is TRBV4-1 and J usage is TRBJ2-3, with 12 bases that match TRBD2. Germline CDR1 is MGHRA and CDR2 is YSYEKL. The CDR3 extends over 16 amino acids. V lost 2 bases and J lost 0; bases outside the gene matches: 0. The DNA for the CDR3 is TGCGCCAGCAGCCAACTAGCGGGAGGGAGCACAGATACGCAGTATTTT. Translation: CASSQLAGGSTDTQYF.

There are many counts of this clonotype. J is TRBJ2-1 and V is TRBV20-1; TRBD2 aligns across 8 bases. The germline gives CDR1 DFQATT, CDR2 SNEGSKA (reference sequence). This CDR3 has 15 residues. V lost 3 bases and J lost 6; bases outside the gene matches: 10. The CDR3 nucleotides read TGCAGTGCTAGGTCCCTACCGCGGGGGGTCAATGAGCAGTTCTTC. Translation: CSARSLPRGVNEQFF.

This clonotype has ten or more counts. CDR3 residues: CASSPTIANYEQYF. DNA for the CDR3: TGCGCCAGCAGCCCCACTATTGCCAATTACGAGCAGTACTTC. The chain couples TRBV4-1 to TRBJ2-7; D call uncertain. CDR3 size: 14 residues. The germline V and J ends were trimmed by 4 bases and 4 bases, with 14 bases remaining between them. The germline gives CDR1 MGHRA, CDR2 YSYEKL.

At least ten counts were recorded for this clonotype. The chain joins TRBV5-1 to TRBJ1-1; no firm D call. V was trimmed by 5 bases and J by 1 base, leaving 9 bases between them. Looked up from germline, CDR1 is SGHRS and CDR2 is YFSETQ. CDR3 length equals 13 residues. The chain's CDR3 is CASRPTTNTEAFF. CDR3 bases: TGCGCCAGCAGACCTACAACGAACACTGAAGCTTTCTTT. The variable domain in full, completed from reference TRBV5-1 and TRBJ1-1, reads KAGVTQTPRYLIKTRGQQVTLSCSPISGHRSVSWYQQTPGQGLQFLFEYFSETQRNKGNFPGRFSGRQFSNSRSEMNVSTLELGDSALYLCASRPTTNTEAFFGQGTRLTVV.

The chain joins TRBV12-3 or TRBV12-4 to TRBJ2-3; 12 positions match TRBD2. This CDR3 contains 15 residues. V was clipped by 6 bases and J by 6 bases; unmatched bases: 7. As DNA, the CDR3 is TGTGCCAGCAGCAAGACTAGCGGGGGAGTCGATACGCAGTATTTT. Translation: CASSKTSGGVDTQYF.

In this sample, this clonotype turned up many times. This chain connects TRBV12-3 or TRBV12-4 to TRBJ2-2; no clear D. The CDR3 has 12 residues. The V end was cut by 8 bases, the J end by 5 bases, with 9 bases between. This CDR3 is CASPQWTGELFF. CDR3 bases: TGTGCCAGCCCCCAGTGGACCGGGGAGCTGTTTTTT.

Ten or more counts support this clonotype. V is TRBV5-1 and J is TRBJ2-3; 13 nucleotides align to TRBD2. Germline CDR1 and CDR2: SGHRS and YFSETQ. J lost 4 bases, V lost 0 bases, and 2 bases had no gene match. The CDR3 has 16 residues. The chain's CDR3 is CASSLGGLAGPDTQYF. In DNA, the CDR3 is TGCGCCAGCAGCTTGGGGGGACTAGCGGGACCAGATACGCAGTATTTT.

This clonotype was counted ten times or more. The CDR3, as DNA: TGTGCCAGCAGCTTAGGAGGGGGCCTAGGGTCACCCCTCCACTTT. This sequence encodes CASSLGGGLGSPLHF. J is TRBJ1-6 and V is TRBV7-2; the match to TRBD1 covers 7 bases. The CDR3 length is 15 residues. Germline V gene lookup returns CDR1 SGHTA and CDR2 FQGNSA. J gave up 10 bases and V 1 base, and 7 bases lay outside the gene matches.

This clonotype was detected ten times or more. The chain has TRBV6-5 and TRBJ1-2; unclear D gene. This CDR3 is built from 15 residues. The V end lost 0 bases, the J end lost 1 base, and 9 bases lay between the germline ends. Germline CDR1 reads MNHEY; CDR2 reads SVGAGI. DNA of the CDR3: TGTGCCAGCAGTTACTCCTTGGGTTTTAACTATGGCTACACCTTC. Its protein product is CASSYSLGFNYGYTF.

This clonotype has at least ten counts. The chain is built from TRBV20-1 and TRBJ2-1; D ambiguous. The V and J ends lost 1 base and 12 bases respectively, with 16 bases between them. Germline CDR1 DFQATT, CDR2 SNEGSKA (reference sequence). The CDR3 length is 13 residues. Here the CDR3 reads CSARVPPGGVQFF. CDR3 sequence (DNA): TGCAGTGCTAGAGTGCCCCCGGGTGGGGTGCAGTTCTTC.

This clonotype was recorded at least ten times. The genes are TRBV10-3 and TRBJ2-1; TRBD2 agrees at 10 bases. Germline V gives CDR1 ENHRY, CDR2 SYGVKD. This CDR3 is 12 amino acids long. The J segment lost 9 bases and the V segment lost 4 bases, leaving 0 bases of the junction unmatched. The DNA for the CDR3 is TGTGCCATCAGTGCTAGCGGGAGTGAGCAGTTCTTC. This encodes CAISASGSEQFF.

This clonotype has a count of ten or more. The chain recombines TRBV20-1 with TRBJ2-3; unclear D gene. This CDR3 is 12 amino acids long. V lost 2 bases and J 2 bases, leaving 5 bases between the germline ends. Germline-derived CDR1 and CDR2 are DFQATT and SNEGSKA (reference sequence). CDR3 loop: CSARLTTDTQYF. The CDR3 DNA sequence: TGCAGTGCTAGACTGACCACAGATACGCAGTATTTT.

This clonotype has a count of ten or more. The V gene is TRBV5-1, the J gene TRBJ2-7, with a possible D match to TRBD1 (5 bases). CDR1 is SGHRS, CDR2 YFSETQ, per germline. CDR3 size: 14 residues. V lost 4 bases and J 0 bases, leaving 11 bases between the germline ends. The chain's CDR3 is CASSGQGSSYEQYF. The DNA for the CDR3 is TGCGCCAGCAGCGGTCAGGGAAGCTCCTACGAGCAGTACTTC.

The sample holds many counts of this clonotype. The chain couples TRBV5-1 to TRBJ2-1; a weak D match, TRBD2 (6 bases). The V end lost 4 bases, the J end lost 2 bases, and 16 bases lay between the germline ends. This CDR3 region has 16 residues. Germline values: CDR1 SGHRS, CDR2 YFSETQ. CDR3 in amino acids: CASSPLRRETYNEQFF. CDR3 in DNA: TGCGCCAGCAGCCCCTTGAGGCGGGAAACCTACAATGAGCAGTTCTTC. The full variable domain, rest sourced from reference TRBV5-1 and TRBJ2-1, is KAGVTQTPRYLIKTRGQQVTLSCSPISGHRSVSWYQQTPGQGLQFLFEYFSETQRNKGNFPGRFSGRQFSNSRSEMNVSTLELGDSALYLCASSPLRRETYNEQFFGPGTRLTVL.

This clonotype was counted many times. The CDR3 nucleotides are TGCAGTGCTACCGAGAGCGGGGCAAGCTCCTACAATGAGCAGTTCTTC. Translated, it gives CSATESGASSYNEQFF. The chain is built from TRBV20-1 and TRBJ2-1, with 7 positions matching TRBD2. Germline CDR1 is DFQATT and CDR2 is SNEGSKA (reference sequence). The CDR3 has 16 amino acids. J gave up 0 bases and V 4 bases, and 9 bases lay outside the gene matches.